The rows below give T cell receptor beta chains drawn from one sample of a study of regulatory T cells in long-lasting Graves disease. TCRdb reanalysed the multiplex PCR reads using MiXCR and keeps one entry per CDR3 protein. The data show approximately 390,000 distinct CDR3 sequences, with about 17% seen just once and 20% to 25% held by the top ten. These data were likewise used in another study, on T cells in Graves' hyperthyroidism and ophthalmopathy.

Here the sequenced sample was peripheral blood mononuclear cells (PBMCs), taken at new diagnosis, from a patient treated with antithyroid drugs. The origin of the receptors is a woman between 18 and 30 years old with Graves disease. CDR3s include the opening cysteine and the closing phenylalanine or tryptophan. D genes are given only for firm matches. Clone sizes are given selectively: once, few, many, or a class where the clone is expanded.

clone_size j_call v_call d_call cdr3_nt cdr3_aa
. TRBJ2-7 TRBV15 . TGTGCCACCAGCAGAGTAGGGGGACCCTACGAGCAGTACTTC CATSRVGGPYEQYF
. TRBJ2-3 TRBV9 . TGTGCCACCGCAGAGGGGGGCACAGATACGCAGTATTTT CATAEGGTDTQYF
many TRBJ1-2 TRBV20-1 . TGCAGTGCTAGTCGGCCAGGGCGAGCTAACTATGGCTACACCTTC CSASRPGRANYGYTF
. TRBJ2-1 TRBV4-1 TRBD2 TGCGCCAGCAGCCTCCTAGCGGGAGCTACCTACAATGAGCAGTTCTTC CASSLLAGATYNEQFF
many TRBJ1-5 TRBV7-9 . TGTGCCAGCAGCTTAGCCGACGGGACATCGAGGGGTCAGCCCCAGCATTTT CASSLADGTSRGQPQHF
few TRBJ2-2 TRBV5-1 TRBD1 TGTGCCAGCAGACTACCTATAGGACAGGGTCCACTCGCCGGGGAGCTGTTTTTT CASRLPIGQGPLAGELFF
. TRBJ1-5 TRBV20-1 . TGCAGTGCTAGAGGACTGCATAGCAATCAGCCCCAGCATTTT CSARGLHSNQPQHF
many TRBJ1-5 TRBV12-3/TRBV12-4 . TGTGCCAGCAGTTTGGGTAGGGCGGGGGACAATCAGCCCCAGCATTTT CASSLGRAGDNQPQHF
. TRBJ1-6 TRBV6-1 . TGTGCCAGCAGTGAAGCACTAGGCAGGACGGCTTCACCCCTCCACTTT CASSEALGRTASPLHF
many TRBJ2-7 TRBV20-1 TRBD2 TGCAGTGCAGTTCCCAGGACTAGCCCCGCCTACGAGCAGTACTTC CSAVPRTSPAYEQYF
few TRBJ2-7 TRBV5-5 TRBD1 TGTGCCAGCAGCCCAACCGGGACAGGGTCCCACGAGCAGTACTTC CASSPTGTGSHEQYF
many TRBJ2-7 TRBV2 . TGTGCCAGCAGCGCGGGATGGGACAGCAGCTCCTACGAGCAGTACTTC CASSAGWDSSSYEQYF
. TRBJ1-6 TRBV6-1 . TGTGCCAGCAGCAGACCGGGAACCAATTATAATTCACCCCTCCACTTT CASSRPGTNYNSPLHF
. TRBJ1-6 TRBV3-1 . TGTGCCAGCAGCTCACAGGGTCAGGGAACACCCCTCCACTTT CASSSQGQGTPLHF
many TRBJ2-2 TRBV6-1 . TGTGCCAGCAGTGGATACAGGGGAGGAGGCACCGGGGAGCTGTTTTTT CASSGYRGGGTGELFF
many TRBJ2-7 TRBV5-1 . TGCGCCAGCAGGATTAGCGAGACCTACGAGCAGTACTTC CASRISETYEQYF
many TRBJ1-6 TRBV2 . TGTGCCAGCAGTGAAGAGGGGGGCAATTCACCCCTCCACTTT CASSEEGGNSPLHF
many TRBJ2-2 TRBV7-2 TRBD2 TGTGCCAGCAGCCCGAGATCAGTACTAGCGGGAGTAGGCGGGGAGCTGTTTTTT CASSPRSVLAGVGGELFF